The T cell receptor beta chain described here comes from a study of shared T cell receptors in the human thymus. Data came from immunoSEQ multiplex PCR; TCRdb stores just in-frame clones and leaves some out. Of some 400,000 clones in the sample, approximately 95% are singletons; the top ten hold approximately 0.02%. The sample was thymocytes. The clonotype was recovered from a human donor.

The CDR3 region has the DNA TGTGCCAGCAGCCCCCTGGGAGTAGATTGGAGTGAGCAGTTCTTC. It is translated as CASSPLGVDWSEQFF. The rearrangement links TRBV7-9 to TRBJ2-1, with a weak D call TRBD2 (5 bases). The CDR3 sequence is 15 residues long. CDR1 and CDR2 from the germline V gene are SEHNR and FQNEAQ (reference sequence). V was trimmed by 5 bases and J by 9 bases, leaving 20 bases between them.